This note documents a single TCR beta chain sequence. Antigen specificity is unknown. The sample originates from a study of shared clonotypes between healthy human individuals. Study findings and constraints: The study generally estimated greater richness for naive than memory subsets.

Profiled with immunoSEQ multiplex PCR; TCRdb holds only in-frame clones, not every one. Among over 850,000 clones listed, approximately 80% were seen once. V was shortened by 0 bases and J by 5 bases, with 22 bases between the two germline ends. This CDR3 contains 18 residues. The germline V gene encodes CDR1 GTSNPN and CDR2 SVGIG (reference sequence). The chain employs TRBV30 and TRBJ2-2; D assignment may be TRBD1 or TRBD2 (5 bases each). The sequencing input was memory CD4+ T cells from PBMCs. Subset: CD45RA-negative fraction. The sequence derives from a man younger than 30 in good health. Some clones in this sample may be carry-over from other donors' samples. CDR3 coding DNA: TGTGCCTGGAGTGTAAGGGCCCCCAGGGCGGAGGAGACCGGGGAGCTGTTTTTT. This codes for CAWSVRAPRAEETGELFF.